Listed below are T cell receptor beta chains from one sample, sequenced in a study of cytomegalovirus exposure and HLA in healthy donors. Method: immunoSEQ multiplex PCR; TCRdb's copy keeps in-frame clones and lacks some. The sample has 100,000 to 120,000 clones, less than 85% seen once. Sequenced sample: PBMCs. The receptors were gathered from a man aged 30 to 45 in good health and CMV-seropositive. The CDR3 runs from the conserved cysteine through the conserved F or W. D genes are given only for firm matches. Size tells how often a clone was seen (once, few, many) or the class of an expanded clone, and some rows leave it out.

CDR3 | DNA | J | V | size | D
CASSQVLGGSSREQYF | TGTGCCAGCAGCCAAGTCCTAGGGGGTTCGTCACGCGAGCAGTACTTC | TRBJ2-7 | TRBV4-2 | . | .
CASKRTGGNEQYF | TGTGCCAGCAAGAGGACAGGGGGCAACGAGCAGTACTTC | TRBJ2-7 | TRBV6-6 | . | TRBD1
CAWSVTGPFYEQYF | TGTGCCTGGAGTGTAACCGGTCCCTTCTACGAGCAGTACTTC | TRBJ2-7 | TRBV30 | . | .
CASSSRNSKQPRDTQYF | TGTGCCAGCAGCAGTAGGAACAGTAAGCAGCCACGGGATACGCAGTATTTT | TRBJ2-3 | TRBV21-1 | few | .
CASSAGRSATNEKLFF | TGCGCCAGCAGCGCGGGACGGTCCGCAACTAATGAAAAACTGTTTTTT | TRBJ1-4 | TRBV4-1 | . | .
CASSQERAAGGIQFF | TGCGCCAGCAGCCAAGAACGGGCAGCCGGAGGAATCCAGTTCTTC | TRBJ2-1 | TRBV4-3 | few | .
CASSLDAGRRDGYTF | TGCGCCAGCAGCTTGGATGCCGGGAGGAGGGATGGCTACACCTTC | TRBJ1-2 | TRBV5-1 | . | .
CASSYLGQGEQETQYF | TGTGCCAGCAGTTACCTGGGACAGGGGGAACAAGAGACCCAGTACTTC | TRBJ2-5 | TRBV6-5 | . | TRBD1
CASSGTGDSTDTQYF | TGTGCCAGCAGCGGGACAGGGGATAGCACAGATACGCAGTATTTT | TRBJ2-3 | TRBV6-6 | . | TRBD1
CASSVGLAGLETQYF | TGTGCCAGCAGCGTAGGACTAGCGGGGTTGGAGACCCAGTACTTC | TRBJ2-5 | TRBV9 | . | TRBD2
CASTGGARNNQPQHF | TGTGCCAGCACCGGGGGGGCGCGTAACAATCAGCCCCAGCATTTT | TRBJ1-5 | TRBV6-1 | . | .
CASSQDISYEQYF | TGTGCCAGCAGCCAAGACATCTCCTACGAGCAGTACTTC | TRBJ2-7 | TRBV14 | . | .
CASRWSSYNSPLHF | TGTGCCAGCAGGTGGAGCTCCTATAATTCACCCCTCCACTTT | TRBJ1-6 | TRBV28 | . | .
CASSLGQGIGNEQFF | TGTGCCAGCAGCCTAGGACAGGGGATCGGCAATGAGCAGTTCTTC | TRBJ2-1 | TRBV5-4 | . | TRBD1
CASSLQGWNTEAFF | TGTGCCAGTAGCCTACAGGGGTGGAACACTGAAGCTTTCTTT | TRBJ1-1 | TRBV19 | . | TRBD1
CASSLRVSPSYNEQFF | TGTGCCAGCAGTTTACGCGTCTCCCCTTCCTACAATGAGCAGTTCTTC | TRBJ2-1 | TRBV28 | . | .
CASSQERYRAGASAEQYF | TGCGCCAGCAGCCAAGAGAGGTACCGAGCGGGGGCCTCGGCCGAGCAGTACTTC | TRBJ2-7 | TRBV4-1 | . | TRBD2
CASSFGLKGPETQYF | TGTGCCAGCAGTTTTGGTCTAAAGGGGCCAGAGACCCAGTACTTC | TRBJ2-5 | TRBV27 | . | .
CASSMAGSLRATDTQYF | TGTGCCAGTAGTATGGCGGGGTCCCTAAGGGCTACAGATACGCAGTATTTT | TRBJ2-3 | TRBV19 | . | .
CAISGLAGGNSYNEQFF | TGTGCCATCAGTGGGCTAGCGGGGGGTAACTCCTACAATGAGCAGTTCTTC | TRBJ2-1 | TRBV10-3 | once | TRBD2
CASSLAASGEYYEQYF | TGTGCCAGCAGCTTAGCGGCTAGCGGGGAGTACTACGAGCAGTACTTC | TRBJ2-7 | TRBV7-2 | . | TRBD2
CASSLGGRGGTEAFF | TGTGCCAGCAGCTTGGGAGGGAGGGGAGGCACTGAAGCTTTCTTT | TRBJ1-1 | TRBV11-2 | . | .
CASSLVGGPRSYEQYF | TGTGCCAGCAGCTTAGTTGGCGGGCCCCGCTCCTACGAGCAGTACTTC | TRBJ2-7 | TRBV7-9 | . | .
CASSVGASLGENEQYF | TGTGCCAGCAGCGTAGGTGCGAGTTTGGGAGAGAACGAGCAGTACTTC | TRBJ2-7 | TRBV9 | few | .
CASSLIQGRTYEQYF | TGTGCCAGCAGTTTGATACAGGGAAGGACCTACGAGCAGTACTTC | TRBJ2-7 | TRBV28 | . | .
CASSSQGDGANVLTF | TGCGCCAGCAGCTCCCAGGGGGACGGGGCCAACGTCCTGACTTTC | TRBJ2-6 | TRBV5-1 | . | TRBD1
CASSYPPAGSGYTIYF | TGTGCCAGCAGTTACCCCCCGGCAGGGTCCGGGTACACCATATATTTT | TRBJ1-3 | TRBV6-6 | . | .
CASSLQQGYSPLHF | TGCGCCAGCAGCTTGCAACAGGGCTATTCACCCCTCCACTTT | TRBJ1-6 | TRBV5-1 | few | .
CASSYELDRAEQYF | TGTGCCAGCAGTTACGAACTCGACAGGGCCGAGCAGTACTTC | TRBJ2-7 | TRBV6-5 | . | TRBD1
CASSLPGYAGYTF | TGTGCCAGCAGCTTACCGGGTTATGCCGGCTACACCTTC | TRBJ1-2 | TRBV5-4 | . | .
CASSLTGVANYGYTF | TGTGCCAGCAGCCTGACAGGGGTTGCTAACTATGGCTACACCTTC | TRBJ1-2 | TRBV6-6 | once | TRBD1
CASSYSGFDQETQYF | TGTGCCAGCAGTTATAGCGGGTTCGACCAAGAGACCCAGTACTTC | TRBJ2-5 | TRBV6-5 | few | TRBD2
CASSPGQGNTEAFF | TGTGCCAGCAGCCCGGGACAGGGGAACACTGAAGCTTTCTTT | TRBJ1-1 | TRBV14 | few | TRBD1
CASTLAGGRDTQYF | TGTGCCAGCACCTTAGCGGGGGGGCGAGATACGCAGTATTTT | TRBJ2-3 | TRBV5-6 | . | TRBD2
CASRRIAGGSTDTQYF | TGTGCCAGCAGACGCATAGCGGGGGGCAGCACAGATACGCAGTATTTT | TRBJ2-3 | TRBV27 | . | TRBD2
CASSQPEMGRRYGYTF | TGTGCCAGCAGCCAACCAGAGATGGGGCGGAGATATGGCTACACCTTC | TRBJ1-2 | TRBV4-2 | . | .
CASSPGGEDQPQHF | TGCGCCAGCAGCCCCGGGGGGGAGGATCAGCCCCAGCATTTT | TRBJ1-5 | TRBV4-3 | . | .
CASSLSWVAGDTDTQYF | TGTGCCAGCAGCCTAAGCTGGGTAGCGGGGGACACAGATACGCAGTATTTT | TRBJ2-3 | TRBV5-4 | once | TRBD2
CASSTPTGTGSQPQHF | TGTGCCAGCAGTACCCCGACAGGGACGGGCAGTCAGCCCCAGCATTTT | TRBJ1-5 | TRBV28 | . | TRBD1
CASSQSGAVQETQYF | TGTGCCAGCAGCCAGAGCGGGGCGGTACAAGAGACCCAGTACTTC | TRBJ2-5 | TRBV9 | . | TRBD2
CASNWAGGRIGGELFF | TGTGCCAGCAATTGGGCAGGGGGCAGGATTGGCGGGGAGCTGTTTTTT | TRBJ2-2 | TRBV2 | . | TRBD1
CASSLPLDRTDTQYF | TGTGCCAGCAGCTTGCCTCTGGACAGGACAGATACGCAGTATTTT | TRBJ2-3 | TRBV5-6 | . | TRBD1
CSVDEEKAFF | TGCAGCGTTGATGAGGAGAAGGCTTTCTTT | TRBJ1-1 | TRBV29-1 | . | .
CASSVGTGNQPQHF | TGTGCCAGCAGCGTGGGGACAGGCAATCAGCCCCAGCATTTT | TRBJ1-5 | TRBV9 | . | TRBD1
CASSLRDTGVKNIQYF | TGTGCCAGCAGCTTGAGGGATACCGGGGTCAAAAACATTCAGTACTTC | TRBJ2-4 | TRBV7-8 | . | .
CASSPDSSSGNTIYF | TGCGCCAGCAGTCCCGACAGCAGCTCTGGAAACACCATATATTTT | TRBJ1-3 | TRBV4-3 | . | .
CASSFPVYSYEQYF | TGTGCCAGCAGTTTCCCCGTGTACTCCTACGAGCAGTACTTC | TRBJ2-7 | TRBV27 | . | .
CASSQAGVAYGYTF | TGCGCCAGCAGCCAAGCAGGGGTCGCCTATGGCTACACCTTC | TRBJ1-2 | TRBV4-3 | . | .
CASSQGQTYEQYF | TGTGCCAGCAGCCAGGGACAAACCTACGAGCAGTACTTC | TRBJ2-7 | TRBV5-6 | . | .
CASSATGVQDTEAFF | TGCGCCAGCAGCGCTACAGGGGTTCAGGACACTGAAGCTTTCTTT | TRBJ1-1 | TRBV5-1 | . | TRBD1
CASSYSPGKETQYF | TGTGCCAGCAGTTACTCACCGGGGAAAGAGACCCAGTACTTC | TRBJ2-5 | TRBV6-5 | . | .
CASRPGHKNTEAFF | TGTGCCAGCCGGCCGGGACACAAGAACACTGAAGCTTTCTTT | TRBJ1-1 | TRBV6-5 | . | .